This TCR beta chain comes out of a study of blood T cell repertoires in COVID-19. Overall study: Samples came from the United States, Italy and Spain, spanning acute and convalescent COVID-19.

How the authors handled the data: For nucleated cells, counts were estimated from reference gene primer amplification. TCRdb's copy holds only in-frame clones and misses some; the assay was immunoSEQ multiplex PCR. V and J calls and clone size are copied from that table; D and trimming were computed from the DNA. The data show roughly 220,000 clones, about 80% seen once. This CDR3 is 13 amino acids long. The germline V gene encodes CDR1 MDHEN and CDR2 SYDVKM. V was cut by 4 bases and J by 5 bases, with 11 bases left in between. Everyone who took part was about 18 to 89 years old, and they came from about two dozen US areas. Assignment of participants to cohorts was predicated upon participant-reported clinical history.

The sequenced sample consisted of PBMCs or T cells enriched from blood (not recorded which). The chain couples TRBV28 to TRBJ1-1; perhaps TRBD1 as D (6 bases). The sequence derives from a man aged 40-49 years who had recovered from COVID-19. The DNA of the CDR3 is TGTGCCAGCAGTTACAACAGGGAAACTGAAGCTTTCTTT. Translating gives CASSYNRETEAFF. The full variable domain, rest sourced from reference TRBV28 and TRBJ1-1, is DVKVTQSSRYLVKRTGEKVFLECVQDMDHENMFWYRQDPGLGLRLIYFSYDVKMKEKGDIPEGYSVSREKKERFSLILESASTNQTSMYLCASSYNRETEAFFGQGTRLTVV.